Shown below are 14 T cell receptor beta chains from a single sample sequenced in a study of immune heterogeneity within non-small cell lung tumors. Samples each supplied around 600 ng of bulk tumor genomic DNA as template. Collection of several biopsies per primary tumor, spaced far apart, took place during surgery. Curative operations were performed on patients who had untreated, newly diagnosed non-small cell lung cancer. CDR3 of TCR beta was amplified by multiplex PCR that used 32 V and 13 J primers. TCRdb redid the calling of the multiplex PCR reads with MiXCR, one entry per CDR3 protein. The sample holds approximately 9,600 distinct CDR3 sequences; roughly 29% are singletons and the top ten take more than 20%. The sequenced sample was lung tumor tissue. All receptors come from a woman aged 45-59 years with non-small cell lung cancer.

The chain is built from TRBV28 and TRBJ2-7; TRBD1 matches 9 bases. V was pared by 6 bases and J by 4 bases, with 19 bases of the junction left unmatched. The germline CDR1 and CDR2 sequences are MDHEN and SYDVKM. The CDR3 loop spans 18 amino acids. CDR3 amino acids: CASSEIDPGQGVGYEQYF. CDR3 coding DNA: TGTGCCAGCAGCGAAATAGACCCGGGACAGGGCGTTGGGTACGAGCAGTACTTC. The full variable domain, with the rest looked up from reference TRBV28 and TRBJ2-7, is DVKVTQSSRYLVKRTGEKVFLECVQDMDHENMFWYRQDPGLGLRLIYFSYDVKMKEKGDIPEGYSVSREKKERFSLILESASTNQTSMYLCASSEIDPGQGVGYEQYFGPGTRLTVT.

This clonotype is medium-sized (0.01 to 0.1%). This chain joins TRBV6-1 and TRBJ1-3; weak D call: TRBD1 (6 bases). Germline CDR1 is MNHNS and CDR2 is SASEGT. The CDR3 totals 16 residues. Trimming cost V 0 bases and J 3 bases, with 12 bases left between them. CDR3 region: CASSEATGSIGNTIYF. In nucleotides, the CDR3 is TGTGCCAGCAGTGAAGCAACAGGGTCCATTGGAAACACCATATATTTT.

By frequency in the sample, this clonotype is medium-sized. V gene TRBV6-5 combines with J gene TRBJ1-3; the D is unclear. V shed 0 bases and J shed 0 bases, with 15 bases lying between them. Germline CDR1 MNHEY, CDR2 SVGAGI. The CDR3 is 18 amino acids. This CDR3 reads CASSYSSRDLVSGNTIYF. CDR3 nucleotides: TGTGCCAGCAGTTACTCGAGTAGGGATCTTGTCTCTGGAAACACCATATATTTT.

About this clonotype: This may come from a read error, since a much larger clone is one base off. The chain has TRBV19 and TRBJ2-7; D gene unclear. CDR3 size: 14 residues. The V gene's germline CDR1 is LNHDA and CDR2 SQIVND (reference sequence). Here the CDR3 reads CASIIWDIPYEQYF. The CDR3 DNA reads as TGTGCCAGTATTATATGGGATATCCCCTACGAGCAGTACTTC.

In its sample, this clonotype was seen once. This chain uses TRBV28 with TRBJ2-7; 9 bases align to TRBD1. Germline CDR1 reads MDHEN; CDR2 reads SYDVKM. With V trimmed by 2 bases and J by 6 bases, 11 bases remained unmatched. This CDR3 is 16 amino acids long. CDR3 amino acids: CASSLRPGTGLFEQYF. The CDR3 DNA reads TGTGCCAGCAGTTTACGGCCCGGGACAGGGTTGTTCGAGCAGTACTTC.

This clonotype was found many times. CDR3 sequence: CASSPPGGLNEKLFF. The CDR3 coding sequence is TGCGCCAGCAGCCCTCCCGGGGGCCTGAATGAAAAACTGTTTTTT. V gene TRBV5-1 combines with J gene TRBJ1-4; D perhaps matches TRBD1 (6 bases). The CDR3 is made up of 15 amino acids. V was trimmed by 4 bases and J by 5 bases, leaving 15 bases between them. Germline values: CDR1 SGHRS, CDR2 YFSETQ.

This clonotype was observed a few times. J is TRBJ2-3 and V is TRBV20-1, with D perhaps matching TRBD2 (5 bases). Trimming shortened V by 0 bases and J by 5 bases, and 15 bases separated the two germline ends. CDR3 length equals 15 residues. Per the germline V gene, CDR1 is DFQATT and CDR2 is SNEGSKA (reference sequence). The CDR3 sequence: CSARDRLGSIDTQYF. As DNA, the CDR3 is TGCAGTGCTAGAGATAGATTGGGGAGTATAGATACGCAGTATTTT.

As regards this clonotype: Given a much more abundant clone one base away, this may be a read error. The rearrangement links TRBV5-5 to TRBJ1-1; D gene ambiguous. Germline loops: CDR1 SGHKS, CDR2 YYEKEE (reference sequence). The V end was cut by 3 bases, the J end by 1 base, with 13 bases between. The CDR3 is 15 residues long. Written as DNA, the CDR3 is TGTGCCAGCAGCTATCGCAGGTGGAAGAACACTGAAGCTTTCTTT. It codes for CASSYRRWKNTEAFF.

A few counts support this clonotype. One junction end does not reproduce the germline sequence, and a read error may be involved. The V call is TRBV3-1, the J call TRBJ2-2, with a weak D call TRBD1 (8 bases). This CDR3 region has 16 residues. From germline, CDR1 is LGHDT and CDR2 YNNKEL (reference sequence). The CDR3, as DNA: TGTGCCAGCATCCAACGCACAGGGGGGGGCACCGGGGAGCTGTTTTTT. Its translation: CASIQRTGGGTGELFF. The full variable domain, completed using reference TRBV3-1 and TRBJ2-2, is DTAVSQTPKYLVTQMGNDKSIKCEQNLGHDTMYWYKQDSKKFLKIMFSYNNKELIINETVPNRFSPKSPDKAHLNLHINSLELGDSAVYFCASIQRTGGGTGELFFGEGSRLTVL.

The sample holds many counts of this clonotype. The chain is built from TRBV6-2 or TRBV6-3 and TRBJ1-2, with D perhaps TRBD1 (6 bases). Per germline, CDR1 MNHEY and CDR2 SVGEGT. The CDR3 runs to 13 residues. V lost 2 bases and J lost 8, with 12 bases in between. The CDR3 region is CASSYGGGGGYTF. CDR3 nucleotides: TGTGCCAGCAGTTACGGAGGGGGAGGGGGCTACACCTTC.

By share, this clonotype ranks as medium-sized. The chain recombines TRBV18 with TRBJ2-7; D is ambiguous. V shed 3 bases and J shed 7 bases, with 13 bases lying between them. Germline V gene data show CDR1 as KGHSH and CDR2 as LQKENI. There are 13 residues in the CDR3. The CDR3 loop reads CASSPPSAREQYF. The CDR3 coding sequence is TGTGCCAGCTCACCTCCCTCGGCACGTGAGCAGTACTTC.

Regarding this clonotype: With a much larger clone just one base away, this may be a read error. The V call is TRBV11-3, the J call TRBJ2-1; D gene unclear. Germline V gene data show CDR1 as SGHNT and CDR2 as YENEEA. The CDR3 consists of 13 residues. The CDR3, as DNA: TGTGCCAGCAGCTTAACCGACGACAATGGGCAGTTCTTC. Protein: CASSLTDDNGQFF.

This clonotype has at least ten counts. The genes are TRBV7-2 and TRBJ2-2; 8 nucleotides agree with TRBD2. The germline CDR1 and CDR2 sequences are SGHTA and FQGNSA. Unmatched junction bases numbered 1, after V lost 3 bases and J lost 4 bases. The CDR3 spans 14 residues. The CDR3 DNA follows: TGTGCCAGCAGCTTCGCGGGGGGCACCGGGGAGCTGTTTTTT. Translation: CASSFAGGTGELFF.

Note on this clonotype: This may be a read error: a much more frequent sequence differs by one nucleotide. J is TRBJ2-4 and V is TRBV6-2 or TRBV6-3; 8 nucleotides align to TRBD1. CDR3 length equals 16 residues. The V and J ends lost 0 bases and 3 bases, in that order; junction bases with no gene match: 4. Germline V gives CDR1 MNHEY, CDR2 SVGEGT. This CDR3 is CASSYSGTGDKNIQYF. In DNA, the CDR3 is TGTGCCAGCAGTTACTCCGGGACAGGCGACAAAAACATTCAGTACTTC.